The 5 T cell receptor beta chains in this list originate from one sample, sequenced in a study of spatial heterogeneity in lung cancer. TCRdb used MiXCR to reprocess the 5' RACE reads, holding one entry per CDR3 protein. Seen here are fewer than 20,000 distinct CDR3 sequences, about 20% observed once, and the top ten hold 11% to 15%. Regarding time point: sample taken at primary tumor resection. Researchers sequenced whole RNA taken from tumor, nontumor lung or frozen PBMC without sorting. This material consisted of PBMCs, taken at surgery. These receptor sequences come from a male donor with early-stage non-small cell lung cancer.

This clonotype has only a few counts. This chain links TRBV2 with TRBJ2-1; 9 bases are a match to TRBD1. V was clipped by 6 bases and J by 1 base; unmatched bases: 4. Germline values: CDR1 SNHLY, CDR2 FYNNEI. The length of the CDR3 is 15 residues. The CDR3 here is CASRADRGSYNEQFF. CDR3 sequence (DNA): TGTGCCAGCAGGGCCGACAGGGGGTCCTACAATGAGCAGTTCTTC.

This clonotype was recorded many times. The V call is TRBV6-5, the J call TRBJ1-2, with 7 positions matching TRBD1. V lost 2 bases and J lost 7; bases outside the gene matches: 16. The CDR3 contains 17 residues. Per the germline V gene, CDR1 is MNHEY and CDR2 is SVGAGI. The CDR3 loop reads CASSYPRGGGSSGGYTF. In DNA form, the CDR3 reads TGTGCCAGCAGTTACCCCAGAGGGGGCGGGTCGTCAGGTGGCTACACCTTC.

This clonotype was observed at least ten times. This CDR3 reads CAGGAPYYGYTF. DNA for the CDR3: TGTGCGGGAGGAGCTCCCTACTATGGCTACACCTTC. This chain connects TRBV21-1 to TRBJ1-2. TRBV21-1 is described as a pseudogene. The CDR3 is 12 residues long.

The table lists this clonotype with many counts. The chain uses TRBV7-8 and TRBJ2-1, with D unclear. Trimming took off 5 bases at V and 5 bases at J, with 10 bases between the two ends. The CDR3 is 13 amino acids. CDR1 is SGHVS, CDR2 FQNEAQ, per germline. As DNA, the CDR3 is TGTGCCAGCAGCCTCGGACCTAACAATGAGCAGTTCTTC. This encodes CASSLGPNNEQFF.

This clonotype has at least ten counts. This sequence joins TRBV20-1 and TRBJ2-7; the match to TRBD2 covers 13 bases. The germline gives CDR1 DFQATT, CDR2 SNEGSKA (reference sequence). CDR3 length: 16 amino acids. V lost 5 bases to trimming and J lost 0 bases; unmatched junction nucleotides: 7. The CDR3 DNA reads as TGCAGTGCTGGACTAGCGGGGGCCCTAACCTCCTACGAGCAGTACTTC. Amino acid sequence: CSAGLAGALTSYEQYF.